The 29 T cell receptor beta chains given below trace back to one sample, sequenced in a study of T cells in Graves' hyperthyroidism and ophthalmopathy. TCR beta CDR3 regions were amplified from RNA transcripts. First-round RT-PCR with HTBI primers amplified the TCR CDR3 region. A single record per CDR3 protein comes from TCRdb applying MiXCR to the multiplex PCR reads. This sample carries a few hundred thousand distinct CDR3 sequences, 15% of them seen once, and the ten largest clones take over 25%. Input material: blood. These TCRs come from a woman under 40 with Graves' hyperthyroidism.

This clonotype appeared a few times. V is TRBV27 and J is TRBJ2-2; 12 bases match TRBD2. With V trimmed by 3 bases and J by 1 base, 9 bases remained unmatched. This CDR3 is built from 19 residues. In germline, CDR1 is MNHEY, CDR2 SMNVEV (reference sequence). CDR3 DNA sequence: TGTGCCAGCAGTTTCTGGACTAGCGGGAAATGTCGGAACACCGGGGAGCTGTTTTTT. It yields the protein CASSFWTSGKCRNTGELFF.

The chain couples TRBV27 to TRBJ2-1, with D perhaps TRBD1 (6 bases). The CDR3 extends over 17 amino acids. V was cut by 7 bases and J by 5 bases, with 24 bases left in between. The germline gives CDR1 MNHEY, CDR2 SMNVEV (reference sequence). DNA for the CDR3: TGTGCCAGCAAGTATTGGGACACCGCCTTAACTCACAATGAGCAGTTCTTC. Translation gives CASKYWDTALTHNEQFF.

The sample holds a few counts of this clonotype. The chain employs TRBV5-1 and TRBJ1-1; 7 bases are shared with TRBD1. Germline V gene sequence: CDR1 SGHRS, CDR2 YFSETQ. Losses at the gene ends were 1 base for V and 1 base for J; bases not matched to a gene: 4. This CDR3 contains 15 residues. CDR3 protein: CASSLFSGGNTEAFF. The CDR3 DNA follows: TGCGCCAGCAGCTTGTTTTCAGGGGGGAACACTGAAGCTTTCTTT.

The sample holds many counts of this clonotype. This chain's CDR3 is CASSTSRTSPGAEQFF. The CDR3 bases are TGTGCCAGCAGCACCAGTCGTACTAGCCCAGGCGCTGAGCAGTTCTTC. The chain carries TRBV5-4 and TRBJ2-1, with TRBD2 as a possible D gene (6 bases). V lost 4 bases and J lost 9, with 23 bases in between. The germline V gene encodes CDR1 SGHNT and CDR2 YYREEE (reference sequence). The CDR3 is 16 residues long. The full variable domain, its missing parts supplied by reference TRBV5-4 and TRBJ2-1, is ETGVTQSPTHLIKTRGQQVTLRCSSQSGHNTVSWYQQALGQGPQFIFQYYREEENGRGNFPPRFSGLQFPNYSSELNVNALELDDSALYLCASSTSRTSPGAEQFFGPGTRLTVL.

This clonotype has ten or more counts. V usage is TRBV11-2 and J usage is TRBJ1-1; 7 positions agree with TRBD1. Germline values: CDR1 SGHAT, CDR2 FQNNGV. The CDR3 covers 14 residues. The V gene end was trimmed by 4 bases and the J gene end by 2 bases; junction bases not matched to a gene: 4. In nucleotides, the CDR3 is TGTGCCAGCAGCTGGGGGGACAGAAACACTGAAGCTTTCTTT. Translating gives CASSWGDRNTEAFF.

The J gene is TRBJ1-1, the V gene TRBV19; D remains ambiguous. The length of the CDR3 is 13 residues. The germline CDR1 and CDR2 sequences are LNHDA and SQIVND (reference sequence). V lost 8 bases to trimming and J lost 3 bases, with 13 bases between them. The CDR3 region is CASRNPGDTEAFF. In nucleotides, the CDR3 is TGTGCCAGTCGAAACCCCGGGGACACTGAAGCTTTCTTT.

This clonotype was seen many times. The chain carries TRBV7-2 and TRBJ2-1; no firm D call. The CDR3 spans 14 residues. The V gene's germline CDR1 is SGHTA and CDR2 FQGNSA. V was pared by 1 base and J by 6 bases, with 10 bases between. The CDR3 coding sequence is TGTGCCAGCAGCTTAGTGTGGTCGGGCAATGAGCAGTTCTTC. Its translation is CASSLVWSGNEQFF.

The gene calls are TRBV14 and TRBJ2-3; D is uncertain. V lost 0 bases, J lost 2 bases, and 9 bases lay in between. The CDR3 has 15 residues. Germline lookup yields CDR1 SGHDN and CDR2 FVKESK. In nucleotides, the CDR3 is TGTGCCAGCAGCCAAGAGTACTCCCTCACAGATACGCAGTATTTT. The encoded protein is CASSQEYSLTDTQYF.

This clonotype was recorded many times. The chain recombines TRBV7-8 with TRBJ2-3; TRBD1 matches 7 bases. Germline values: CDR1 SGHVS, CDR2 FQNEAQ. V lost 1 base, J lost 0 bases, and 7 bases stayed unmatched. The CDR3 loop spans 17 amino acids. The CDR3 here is CASSLEGTDASTDTQYF. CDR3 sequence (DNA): TGTGCCAGCAGCTTAGAAGGGACAGACGCTAGCACAGATACGCAGTATTTT.

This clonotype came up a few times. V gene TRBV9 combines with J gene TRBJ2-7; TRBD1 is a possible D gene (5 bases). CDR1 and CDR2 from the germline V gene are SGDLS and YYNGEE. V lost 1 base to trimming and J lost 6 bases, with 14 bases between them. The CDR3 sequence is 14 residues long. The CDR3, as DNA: TGTGCCAGCAGCGTACTTGACAGTTTAAGCGAGCAGTACTTC. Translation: CASSVLDSLSEQYF.

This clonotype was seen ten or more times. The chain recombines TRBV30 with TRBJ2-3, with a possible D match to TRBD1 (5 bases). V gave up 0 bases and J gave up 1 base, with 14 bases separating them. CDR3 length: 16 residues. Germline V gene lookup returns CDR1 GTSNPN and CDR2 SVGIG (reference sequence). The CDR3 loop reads CAWSVKWGRGTDTQYF. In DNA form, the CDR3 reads TGTGCCTGGAGTGTAAAATGGGGCAGAGGCACAGATACGCAGTATTTT.

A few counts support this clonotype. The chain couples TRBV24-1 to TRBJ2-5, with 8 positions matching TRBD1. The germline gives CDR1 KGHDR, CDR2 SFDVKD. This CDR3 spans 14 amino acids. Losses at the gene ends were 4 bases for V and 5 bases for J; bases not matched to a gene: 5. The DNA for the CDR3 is TGTGCCACCAGTGACCGCCGGACAGGGGAGACCCAGTACTTC. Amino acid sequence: CATSDRRTGETQYF.

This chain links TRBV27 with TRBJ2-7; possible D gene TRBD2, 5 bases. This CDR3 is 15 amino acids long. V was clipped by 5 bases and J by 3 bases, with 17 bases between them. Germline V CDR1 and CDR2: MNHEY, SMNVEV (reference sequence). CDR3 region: CASSPLSDYFYEQYF. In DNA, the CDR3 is TGTGCCAGCAGTCCGCTTTCCGACTACTTCTACGAGCAGTACTTC.

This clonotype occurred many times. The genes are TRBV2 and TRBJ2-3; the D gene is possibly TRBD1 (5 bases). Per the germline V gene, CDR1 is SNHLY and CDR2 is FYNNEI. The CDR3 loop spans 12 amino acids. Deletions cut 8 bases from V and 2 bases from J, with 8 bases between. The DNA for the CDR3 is TGTGCCAGCGACAGATCCACAGATACGCAGTATTTT. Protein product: CASDRSTDTQYF.

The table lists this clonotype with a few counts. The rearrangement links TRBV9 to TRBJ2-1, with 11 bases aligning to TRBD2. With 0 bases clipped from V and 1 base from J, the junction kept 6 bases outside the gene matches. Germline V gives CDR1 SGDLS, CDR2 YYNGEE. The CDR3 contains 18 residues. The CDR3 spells CASSVATGTSGSYNEQFF. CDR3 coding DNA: TGTGCCAGCAGCGTAGCTACTGGGACTAGCGGATCCTACAATGAGCAGTTCTTC.

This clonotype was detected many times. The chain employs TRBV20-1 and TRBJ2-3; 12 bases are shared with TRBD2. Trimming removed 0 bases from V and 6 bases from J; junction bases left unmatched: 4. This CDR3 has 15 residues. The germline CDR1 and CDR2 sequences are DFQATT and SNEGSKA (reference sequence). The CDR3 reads CSARDPGTSGDTQYF. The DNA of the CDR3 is TGCAGTGCTAGAGATCCCGGGACTAGCGGGGATACGCAGTATTTT.

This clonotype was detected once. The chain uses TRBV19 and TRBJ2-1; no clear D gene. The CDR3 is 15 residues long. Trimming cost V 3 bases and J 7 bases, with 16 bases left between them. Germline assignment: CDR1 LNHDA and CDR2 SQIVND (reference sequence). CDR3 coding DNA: TGTGCCAGTAGTATTTGGGGATCCAGGAGTAATGAGCAGTTCTTC. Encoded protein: CASSIWGSRSNEQFF.

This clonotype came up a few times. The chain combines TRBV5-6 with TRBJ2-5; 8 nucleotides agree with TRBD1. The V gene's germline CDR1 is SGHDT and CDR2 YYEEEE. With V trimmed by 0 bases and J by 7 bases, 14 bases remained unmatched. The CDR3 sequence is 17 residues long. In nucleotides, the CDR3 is TGTGCCAGCAGCTTGGATAGGGGACAGGAAACCTCTGCGACCCAGTACTTC. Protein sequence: CASSLDRGQETSATQYF.

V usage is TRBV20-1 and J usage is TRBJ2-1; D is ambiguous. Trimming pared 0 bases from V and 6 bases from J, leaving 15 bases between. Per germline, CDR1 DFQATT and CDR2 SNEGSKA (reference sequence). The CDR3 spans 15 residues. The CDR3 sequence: CSARDRWPDSNEQFF. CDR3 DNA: TGCAGTGCTAGAGATCGTTGGCCAGATTCCAATGAGCAGTTCTTC.

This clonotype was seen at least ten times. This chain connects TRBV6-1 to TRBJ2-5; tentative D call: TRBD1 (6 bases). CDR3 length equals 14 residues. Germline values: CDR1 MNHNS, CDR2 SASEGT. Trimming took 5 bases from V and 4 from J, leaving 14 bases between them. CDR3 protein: CASSYVQGGETQYF. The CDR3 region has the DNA TGTGCCAGCAGTTACGTACAGGGCGGAGAGACCCAGTACTTC.

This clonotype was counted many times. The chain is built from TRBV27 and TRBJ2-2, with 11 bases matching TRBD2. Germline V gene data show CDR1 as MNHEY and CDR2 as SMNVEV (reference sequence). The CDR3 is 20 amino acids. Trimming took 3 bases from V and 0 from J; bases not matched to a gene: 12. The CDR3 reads CASSFRTSGSSVSNTGELFF. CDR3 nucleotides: TGTGCCAGCAGTTTTCGGACTAGCGGGTCTTCCGTATCGAACACCGGGGAGCTGTTTTTT.

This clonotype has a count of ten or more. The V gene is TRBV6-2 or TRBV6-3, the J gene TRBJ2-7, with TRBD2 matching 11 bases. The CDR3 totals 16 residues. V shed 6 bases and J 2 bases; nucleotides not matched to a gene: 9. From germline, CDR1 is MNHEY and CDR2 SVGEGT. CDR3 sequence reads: CASRSRTSGPTYEQYF. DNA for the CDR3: TGTGCCAGCAGATCCAGGACTAGCGGGCCCACCTACGAGCAGTACTTC.

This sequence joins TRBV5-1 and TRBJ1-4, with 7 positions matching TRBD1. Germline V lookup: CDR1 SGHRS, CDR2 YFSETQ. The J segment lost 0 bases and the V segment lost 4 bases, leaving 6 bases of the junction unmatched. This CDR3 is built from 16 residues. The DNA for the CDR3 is TGCGCCAGCAGCGCCGGACAGGCTGCAACTAATGAAAAACTGTTTTTT. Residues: CASSAGQAATNEKLFF. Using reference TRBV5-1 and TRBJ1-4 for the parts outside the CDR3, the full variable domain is KAGVTQTPRYLIKTRGQQVTLSCSPISGHRSVSWYQQTPGQGLQFLFEYFSETQRNKGNFPGRFSGRQFSNSRSEMNVSTLELGDSALYLCASSAGQAATNEKLFFGSGTQLSVL.

The CDR3 DNA reads as TGTGCCTGGAGTCACGGAAATAATGAAGGAAAACTGTTTTTT. Translation gives CAWSHGNNEGKLFF. The chain couples TRBV30 to TRBJ1-4; D unclear. CDR1 is GTSNPN and CDR2 is SVGIG in the germline V gene (reference sequence). Trimming took off 2 bases at V and 10 bases at J, with 17 bases between the two ends. This CDR3 comprises 14 residues.

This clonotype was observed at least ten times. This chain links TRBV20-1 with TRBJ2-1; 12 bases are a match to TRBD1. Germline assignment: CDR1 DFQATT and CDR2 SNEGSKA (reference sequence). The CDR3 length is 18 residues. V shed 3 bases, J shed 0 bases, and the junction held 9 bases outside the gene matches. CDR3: CSARWDRGHPSSYNEQFF. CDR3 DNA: TGCAGTGCTAGGTGGGACAGGGGGCATCCAAGCTCCTACAATGAGCAGTTCTTC.

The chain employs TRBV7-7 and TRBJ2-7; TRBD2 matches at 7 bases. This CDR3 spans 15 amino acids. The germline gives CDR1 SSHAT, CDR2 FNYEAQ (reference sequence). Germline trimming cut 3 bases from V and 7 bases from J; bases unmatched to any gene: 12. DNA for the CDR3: TGTGCCAGCAGCTTGGGCGGGAGTAACGGCAATGAGCAGTACTTC. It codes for CASSLGGSNGNEQYF.

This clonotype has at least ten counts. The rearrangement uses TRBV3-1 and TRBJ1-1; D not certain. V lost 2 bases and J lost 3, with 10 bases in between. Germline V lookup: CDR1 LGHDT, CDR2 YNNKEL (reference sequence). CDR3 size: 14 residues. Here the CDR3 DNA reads TGTGCCAGCAGCCAAACATGGAGGGACACTGAAGCTTTCTTT. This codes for CASSQTWRDTEAFF.

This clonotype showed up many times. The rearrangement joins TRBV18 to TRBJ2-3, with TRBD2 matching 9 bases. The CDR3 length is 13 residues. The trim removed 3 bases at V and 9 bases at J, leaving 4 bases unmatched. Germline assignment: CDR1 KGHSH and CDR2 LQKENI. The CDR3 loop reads CASSPTSGNTQYF. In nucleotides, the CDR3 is TGTGCCAGCTCACCGACTAGCGGAAACACGCAGTATTTT. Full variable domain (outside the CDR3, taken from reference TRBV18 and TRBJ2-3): NAGVMQNPRHLVRRRGQEARLRCSPMKGHSHVYWYRQLPEEGLKFMVYLQKENIIDESGMPKERFSAEFPKEGPSILRIQQVVRGDSAAYFCASSPTSGNTQYFGPGTRLTVL.

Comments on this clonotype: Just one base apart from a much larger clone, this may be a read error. The CDR3 DNA reads TGTGCCAGCAGCTTACGAGGACTAGCGAGGACCGGGGAGCTGTTTTTT. It is translated as CASSLRGLARTGELFF. The gene calls are TRBV11-3 and TRBJ2-2, with 9 nucleotides matching TRBD2. The CDR3 loop spans 16 amino acids. J lost 5 bases, V lost 2 bases, and 6 bases had no gene match. In germline, CDR1 is SGHNT, CDR2 YENEEA.